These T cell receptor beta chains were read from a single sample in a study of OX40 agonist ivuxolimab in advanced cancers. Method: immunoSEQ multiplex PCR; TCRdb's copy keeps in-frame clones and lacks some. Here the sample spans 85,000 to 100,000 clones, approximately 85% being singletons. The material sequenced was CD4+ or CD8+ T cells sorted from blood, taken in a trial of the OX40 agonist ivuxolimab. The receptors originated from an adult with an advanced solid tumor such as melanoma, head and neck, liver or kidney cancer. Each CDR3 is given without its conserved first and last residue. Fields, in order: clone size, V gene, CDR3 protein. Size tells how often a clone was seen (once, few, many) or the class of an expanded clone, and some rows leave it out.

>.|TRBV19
ASSIDPGTEHTEAF
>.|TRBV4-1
ASSQDRGINEKLF
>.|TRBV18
ASSPGQGAFYEQY
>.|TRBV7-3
ASSLEWGEQY
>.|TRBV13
ASRPLGAGEWTDTQY
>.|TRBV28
ASSLMKYGYT
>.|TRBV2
ASSEGRTGGEKLF
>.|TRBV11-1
ASSSNQAGSTDTQY
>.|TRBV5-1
ASSSTALSYNEQF
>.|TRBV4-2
ASSPRHGNTEAF
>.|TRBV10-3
AISPYSLLAGSTDTQY
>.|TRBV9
ASSVVGDRVRGNTIY
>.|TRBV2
ASTGQGSSYNSPLH
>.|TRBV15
ATSITGTVTADTQY
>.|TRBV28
ASRTASWEGNTEAF
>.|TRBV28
ATRGAPSYEQY
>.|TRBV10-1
ASSRDSTDTQY
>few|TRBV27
ASSLSPNSYYEQY
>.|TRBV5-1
ASSPLTGVSGGADTQY
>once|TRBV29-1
SVGHFGGNEQF
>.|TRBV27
ASSLYGQRNTEAF